These 32 T cell receptor beta chains share one sample of origin, sequenced in a study of blood T cell repertoires in COVID-19. Sequenced by immunoSEQ multiplex PCR; TCRdb stores in-frame clones only, minus some. The data show tens of thousands of clones, roughly 82% seen once. Sequencing was performed on peripheral blood. These receptors came from a woman in her sixties or seventies with acute or convalescent COVID-19.

The chain carries TRBV7-9 and TRBJ1-2; 7 bases fit TRBD1. J gave up 4 bases and V 4 bases, and 6 bases lay outside the gene matches. The CDR3 extends over 14 amino acids. CDR1 is SEHNR and CDR2 is FQNEAQ in the germline V gene (reference sequence). This CDR3 reads CASSSSGTAYGYTF. DNA of the CDR3: TGTGCCAGCAGCTCGTCCGGGACAGCCTATGGCTACACCTTC.

The chain carries TRBV6-2 or TRBV6-3 and TRBJ2-1; a possible D gene is TRBD1 (6 bases). The CDR3 consists of 16 residues. CDR1 is MNHEY and CDR2 is SVGEGT in the germline V gene. Deletions cut 2 bases from V and 7 bases from J, with 18 bases between. As DNA, the CDR3 is TGTGCCAGCAGTTACCTAGGAAGGGGGACGCTGAATGAGCAGTTCTTC. Translation: CASSYLGRGTLNEQFF.

The V gene is TRBV30, the J gene TRBJ1-6; TRBD1 agrees at 8 bases. CDR1 and CDR2 (germline): GTSNPN, SVGIG (reference sequence). The CDR3 consists of 16 residues. V gave up 3 bases and J gave up 4 bases; unmatched junction bases: 8. CDR3 bases: TGTGCCTGGAGACCACAGGGGGTGCGATATAATTCACCCCTCCACTTT. Translating it yields CAWRPQGVRYNSPLHF.

In DNA form, the CDR3 reads TGTGCCAGCACCGAGCCGGGACAGGGGACTGAAGCTTTCTTT. This gives the protein CASTEPGQGTEAFF. The chain uses TRBV6-5 and TRBJ1-1, with 10 bases that match TRBD1. Trimming at V came to 7 bases and at J to 5 bases, leaving 7 bases not matched to a gene. The CDR3 spans 14 residues. Germline V gene sequence: CDR1 MNHEY, CDR2 SVGAGI.

The J gene is TRBJ2-7, the V gene TRBV5-1; 10 bases are a match to TRBD2. V lost 3 bases and J lost 4; bases outside the gene matches: 10. Germline CDR1 reads SGHRS; CDR2 reads YFSETQ. This CDR3 region has 16 residues. This chain's CDR3 is CASSSKAGGEAYEQYF. The DNA for the CDR3 is TGCGCCAGCAGCTCAAAAGCGGGAGGGGAGGCGTACGAGCAGTACTTC. Based on the CDR3 plus reference TRBV5-1 and TRBJ2-7, the full variable domain is KAGVTQTPRYLIKTRGQQVTLSCSPISGHRSVSWYQQTPGQGLQFLFEYFSETQRNKGNFPGRFSGRQFSNSRSEMNVSTLELGDSALYLCASSSKAGGEAYEQYFGPGTRLTVT.

This chain connects TRBV5-1 to TRBJ2-7; 13 bases are a match to TRBD2. From germline, CDR1 is SGHRS and CDR2 YFSETQ. V was clipped by 0 bases and J by 7 bases; unmatched bases: 7. The CDR3 is made up of 16 amino acids. The CDR3: CASSLVLAGGPEEQYF. CDR3 bases: TGCGCCAGCAGCTTGGTACTAGCGGGAGGGCCGGAAGAGCAGTACTTC.

J is TRBJ2-2 and V is TRBV7-6, with 9 nucleotides matching TRBD1. The CDR3 has 17 amino acids. The ends lost 5 bases at V and 6 bases at J; junction bases unmatched: 13. CDR1 is SGHVS, CDR2 FNYEAQ, per germline. Written as DNA, the CDR3 is TGTGCCAGCAGCATCCCCCTAGGGACAGGGAAGCCCGGGGAGCTGTTTTTT. It translates to CASSIPLGTGKPGELFF.

This clone showed up just a few times. The genes are TRBV19 and TRBJ2-1; possibly TRBD2 for D (6 bases). V lost 4 bases and J lost 9, with 16 bases in between. This CDR3 region has 14 residues. The germline V gene has CDR1 LNHDA and CDR2 SQIVND (reference sequence). The CDR3 nucleotides are TGTGCCAGTAGTAACCCGGGGGAATACTCTGAGCAGTTCTTC. This codes for CASSNPGEYSEQFF.

The chain uses TRBV6-1 and TRBJ2-7, with 7 bases identical to TRBD2. CDR1 is MNHNS and CDR2 is SASEGT in the germline V gene. This CDR3 has 16 residues. J was trimmed by 2 bases and V by 4 bases; bases with no gene match: 11. The DNA of the CDR3 is TGTGCCAGCAGTGGAGGAGGGAGGGGTCGGACCTACGAGCAGTACTTC. It is translated as CASSGGGRGRTYEQYF.

The rearrangement uses TRBV7-3 and TRBJ1-1; D perhaps matches TRBD1 (5 bases). Germline V gives CDR1 SGHTA, CDR2 FQGTGA. Deletions cut 8 bases from V and 0 bases from J, with 16 bases between. There are 15 residues in the CDR3. In nucleotides, the CDR3 is TGTGCCAGCTCTGCTAACGGGGGGATGAACACTGAAGCTTTCTTT. It is translated as CASSANGGMNTEAFF.

The rearrangement links TRBV27 to TRBJ1-2, with unresolved D. The V end lost 0 bases, the J end lost 3 bases, and 5 bases lay between the germline ends. The CDR3 length is 13 residues. The germline gives CDR1 MNHEY, CDR2 SMNVEV (reference sequence). The CDR3 spells CASSLSLDYGYTF. Here the CDR3 DNA reads TGTGCCAGCAGTTTATCCCTTGACTATGGCTACACCTTC.

J is TRBJ1-2 and V is TRBV4-1; TRBD1 is a possible D gene (6 bases). Germline loops: CDR1 MGHRA, CDR2 YSYEKL. The CDR3 extends over 16 amino acids. V dropped 4 bases and J dropped 4 bases, with 19 bases sitting between them. CDR3 sequence reads: CASSPPDRPSGYGYTF. The CDR3 DNA sequence: TGCGCCAGCAGCCCACCCGACAGGCCATCCGGCTATGGCTACACCTTC.

The table lists this clone with a count of one. The chain carries TRBV3-1 (or the pseudogene TRBV3-2) and TRBJ1-2; D gene ambiguous. The ends were cut back, 5 bases at V and 2 bases at J, with 9 bases in the middle. Germline V CDR1 and CDR2: LGHDT, YNNKEL (reference sequence). This CDR3 contains 13 residues. The CDR3 region has the DNA TGTGCCAGCAGCAGAAGCGAAAACTATGGCTACACCTTC. Translating gives CASSRSENYGYTF.

Remarks on this clone: Other DNA sequences in the sample encode the same CDR3. V gene TRBV28 combines with J gene TRBJ2-7, with 7 nucleotides matching TRBD2. CDR1 and CDR2 (germline): MDHEN, SYDVKM. The CDR3 is 15 amino acids. The V gene end was trimmed by 2 bases and the J gene end by 2 bases; junction bases not matched to a gene: 6. Written as DNA, the CDR3 is TGTGCCAGCAGTTTAAGTGGGGGGGGAACCTACGAGCAGTACTTC. Translated, it gives CASSLSGGGTYEQYF.

The rearrangement links TRBV18 to TRBJ2-3; 10 nucleotides match TRBD1. Per germline, CDR1 KGHSH and CDR2 LQKENI. With V trimmed by 3 bases and J by 0 bases, 3 bases remained unmatched. The CDR3 has 16 amino acids. The DNA of the CDR3 is TGTGCCAGCTCACCGGGACAGGGGCCGAGCACAGATACGCAGTATTTT. It encodes CASSPGQGPSTDTQYF.

V and J are TRBV2 and TRBJ1-5; D uncertain. V dropped 6 bases and J dropped 2 bases, with 14 bases sitting between them. Germline V gene lookup returns CDR1 SNHLY and CDR2 FYNNEI. This CDR3 is built from 15 residues. The CDR3 is CASREEGLGNQPQHF. In DNA form, the CDR3 reads TGTGCCAGCAGGGAGGAAGGTTTGGGCAATCAGCCCCAGCATTTT.

The V and J genes are TRBV2 and TRBJ1-3; D perhaps matches TRBD1 (6 bases). The V and J ends lost 5 bases and 0 bases respectively, with 11 bases between them. In germline, CDR1 is SNHLY, CDR2 FYNNEI. This CDR3 is 15 amino acids long. The CDR3: CASSQQGISGNTIYF. The CDR3 nucleotides are TGTGCCAGCAGTCAACAGGGAATCTCTGGAAACACCATATATTTT.

The chain carries TRBV6-5 and TRBJ2-7; D possibly corresponds to TRBD1 (6 bases). Germline CDR1 is MNHEY and CDR2 is SVGAGI. Trimming shortened V by 8 bases and J by 3 bases, and 11 bases separated the two germline ends. The CDR3 extends over 12 amino acids. The CDR3 here is CASRGRGYEQYF. CDR3 DNA sequence: TGTGCCAGCCGGGGCAGGGGCTACGAGCAGTACTTC.

The sample holds one count of this clone. The chain joins TRBV30 to TRBJ1-2; 7 bases are shared with TRBD1. The germline gives CDR1 GTSNPN, CDR2 SVGIG (reference sequence). This CDR3 has 13 amino acids. The V and J ends lost 4 bases and 7 bases, in that order; junction bases with no gene match: 9. The CDR3 spells CAWNRGYQTGYTF. In DNA, the CDR3 is TGTGCCTGGAACAGGGGATACCAAACTGGCTACACCTTC.

CDR3 nucleotides: TGTGCCAGCAGACGCGGGAAGAGCTCCTACAATGAGCAGTTCTTC. Amino acids: CASRRGKSSYNEQFF. The rearrangement joins TRBV6-5 to TRBJ2-1; tentatively, D is TRBD2 (6 bases). Trimming took off 6 bases at V and 0 bases at J, with 12 bases between the two ends. The CDR3 runs to 15 residues. Germline assignment: CDR1 MNHEY and CDR2 SVGAGI.

This clone was recorded only once. V usage is TRBV19 and J usage is TRBJ1-4; D gene unclear. In germline, CDR1 is LNHDA, CDR2 SQIVND (reference sequence). V lost 2 bases and J 7 bases, leaving 11 bases between the germline ends. The CDR3 is 14 amino acids. The DNA of the CDR3 is TGTGCCAGTAGTATATCTTGGCAGCGTGAAAAACTGTTTTTT. This sequence encodes CASSISWQREKLFF.

This clone appeared once. The V and J genes are TRBV28 and TRBJ2-7; 11 positions match TRBD2. The junction had 10 bases not matched to a gene; V was cut back by 7 bases and J by 5 bases. Germline V gives CDR1 MDHEN, CDR2 SYDVKM. This CDR3 spans 15 amino acids. This chain's CDR3 is CASTLTSGDLNEQYF. CDR3 DNA: TGTGCCAGCACCCTGACTAGCGGGGACCTCAACGAGCAGTACTTC.

The CDR3 DNA follows: TGCAGCGTTGAAAAGGAGGTGGGCTACGAGCAGTACTTC. Residues: CSVEKEVGYEQYF. The V and J genes are TRBV29-1 and TRBJ2-7; D perhaps matches TRBD2 (5 bases). Germline V gene data show CDR1 as SQVTM and CDR2 as ANQGSEA. The CDR3 runs 13 residues. V lost 2 bases and J 3 bases, leaving 11 bases between the germline ends.

The rearrangement uses TRBV6-6 and TRBJ2-1; TRBD1 matches 8 bases. The J segment lost 9 bases and the V segment lost 4 bases, leaving 11 bases of the junction unmatched. CDR1 is MNHNY, CDR2 SVGAGI, per germline (reference sequence). CDR3 size: 15 residues. CDR3 protein: CASSSFRGQGGEQFF. The CDR3 DNA reads as TGTGCCAGCAGTTCCTTCAGGGGGCAGGGAGGTGAGCAGTTCTTC.

This clone has a single count. CDR3: CASSSTGRPGNTIYF. CDR3 DNA sequence: TGTGCCAGCAGCTCGACAGGGCGGCCTGGAAACACCATATATTTT. The V and J genes are TRBV7-2 and TRBJ1-3, with 7 bases aligning to TRBD1. The germline V gene has CDR1 SGHTA and CDR2 FQGNSA. The junction had 5 bases not matched to a gene; V was cut back by 4 bases and J by 2 bases. This CDR3 spans 15 amino acids. Combining the CDR3 with reference TRBV7-2 and TRBJ1-3 gives the whole variable domain GAGVSQSPSNKVTEKGKDVELRCDPISGHTALYWYRQSLGQGLEFLIYFQGNSAPDKSGLPSDRFSAERTGGSVSTLTIQRTQQEDSAVYLCASSSTGRPGNTIYFGEGSWLTVV.

V gene TRBV28 combines with J gene TRBJ1-4, with no clear D. Germline CDR1 MDHEN, CDR2 SYDVKM. Trimming shortened V by 5 bases and J by 7 bases, and 11 bases separated the two germline ends. This CDR3 is 13 amino acids long. The CDR3 nucleotides are TGTGCCAGCAGTCCCCTAGGTGGTGAAAAACTGTTTTTT. It is translated as CASSPLGGEKLFF.

The chain employs TRBV27 and TRBJ2-1; perhaps TRBD1 as D (5 bases). Germline CDR1 is MNHEY and CDR2 is SMNVEV (reference sequence). V lost 2 bases and J lost 4, with 9 bases in between. The CDR3 runs 14 residues. The CDR3: CASSLDRPYNEQFF. CDR3 sequence (DNA): TGTGCCAGCAGTTTAGACAGACCTTACAATGAGCAGTTCTTC.

This chain uses TRBV5-1 with TRBJ2-1; TRBD2 matches at 11 bases. Germline assignment: CDR1 SGHRS and CDR2 YFSETQ. The CDR3 sequence is 15 residues long. J was trimmed by 7 bases and V by 3 bases; bases with no gene match: 6. CDR3 residues: CASSSVAGGQNEQFF. Here the CDR3 DNA reads TGCGCCAGCAGCTCGGTAGCGGGAGGGCAGAATGAGCAGTTCTTC. The full variable domain, its missing parts supplied by reference TRBV5-1 and TRBJ2-1, is KAGVTQTPRYLIKTRGQQVTLSCSPISGHRSVSWYQQTPGQGLQFLFEYFSETQRNKGNFPGRFSGRQFSNSRSEMNVSTLELGDSALYLCASSSVAGGQNEQFFGPGTRLTVL.

The CDR3 here is CASSIDRDSQYF. In DNA form, the CDR3 reads TGTGCCAGCTCCATCGACCGGGACTCGCAGTACTTC. The J gene is TRBJ2-7, the V gene TRBV18, with TRBD2 as a possible D gene (6 bases). Deletions cut 6 bases from V and 9 bases from J, with 15 bases between. This CDR3 is built from 12 residues. Germline lookup yields CDR1 KGHSH and CDR2 LQKENI. Full variable domain (rest looked up from reference TRBV18 and TRBJ2-7): NAGVMQNPRHLVRRRGQEARLRCSPMKGHSHVYWYRQLPEEGLKFMVYLQKENIIDESGMPKERFSAEFPKEGPSILRIQQVVRGDSAAYFCASSIDRDSQYFGPGTRLTVT.

J is TRBJ1-2 and V is TRBV6-1, with 9 positions matching TRBD1. V gave up 1 base and J gave up 8 bases; unmatched junction bases: 8. The germline gives CDR1 MNHNS, CDR2 SASEGT. The CDR3 has 15 amino acids. For the CDR3, the DNA is TGTGCCAGCAGTGAAGTTCCGGGGACAGGGATCGGCTACACCTTC. Residues: CASSEVPGTGIGYTF.

The rearrangement links TRBV27 to TRBJ1-1; a weak D match, TRBD1 (5 bases). The CDR3 extends over 14 amino acids. Germline CDR1 is MNHEY and CDR2 is SMNVEV (reference sequence). V lost 6 bases, J lost 5 bases, and 16 bases lay in between. CDR3 DNA: TGTGCCAGCAGCGGAGGACCCCGGGGGACTGAAGCTTTCTTT. Translated, it gives CASSGGPRGTEAFF.

This sequence joins TRBV5-1 and TRBJ2-2; 11 bases match TRBD2. CDR3 length: 14 amino acids. V shed 10 bases, J shed 1 base, and the junction held 3 bases outside the gene matches. Germline CDR1 SGHRS, CDR2 YFSETQ. CDR3 DNA: TGCGCCGCTGGGACTAGCGGGAACACCGGGGAGCTGTTTTTT. Amino acids: CAAGTSGNTGELFF. Based on the CDR3 plus reference TRBV5-1 and TRBJ2-2, the full variable domain is KAGVTQTPRYLIKTRGQQVTLSCSPISGHRSVSWYQQTPGQGLQFLFEYFSETQRNKGNFPGRFSGRQFSNSRSEMNVSTLELGDSALYLCAAGTSGNTGELFFGEGSRLTVL.